This T cell receptor (beta chain) derives from a study of blood T cell repertoires in COVID-19. Study-wide context: T cells, B-cell-depleted T cells, or PBMCs provided the cDNA or gDNA that served as material.

Only in-frame clones appear in the TCRdb table, and some are missing; sequencing was by immunoSEQ multiplex PCR. The data contain 80,000 or so clones, roughly 89% of them seen just once; the ten biggest clones take up approximately 2%. Germline CDR1 reads MGHRA; CDR2 reads YSYEKL. This CDR3 is 15 amino acids long. V was trimmed by 2 bases and J by 4 bases, leaving 13 bases between them. This clone is a singleton in its sample. Input material: peripheral blood. This receptor was obtained from a man over 45 with acute or convalescent COVID-19. The genes are TRBV4-1 and TRBJ2-3, with D tentatively TRBD2 (6 bases). The CDR3 is CASSQSGLLPDTQYF. Here the CDR3 DNA reads TGCGCCAGCAGCCAATCGGGACTCCTCCCAGATACGCAGTATTTT.